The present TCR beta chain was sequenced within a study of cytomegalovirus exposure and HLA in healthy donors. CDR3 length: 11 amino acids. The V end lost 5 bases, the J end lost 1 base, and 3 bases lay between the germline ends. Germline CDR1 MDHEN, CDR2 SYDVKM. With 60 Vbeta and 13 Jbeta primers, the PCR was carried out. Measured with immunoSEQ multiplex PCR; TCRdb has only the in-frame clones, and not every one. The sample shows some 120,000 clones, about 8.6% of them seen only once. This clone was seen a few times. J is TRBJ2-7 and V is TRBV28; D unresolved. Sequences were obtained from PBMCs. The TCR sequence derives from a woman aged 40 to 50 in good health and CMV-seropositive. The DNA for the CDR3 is TGTGCCAGCAGTGAGTCCTACGAGCAGTACTTC. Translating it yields CASSESYEQYF. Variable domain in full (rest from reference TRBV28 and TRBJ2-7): DVKVTQSSRYLVKRTGEKVFLECVQDMDHENMFWYRQDPGLGLRLIYFSYDVKMKEKGDIPEGYSVSREKKERFSLILESASTNQTSMYLCASSESYEQYFGPGTRLTVT.